Shown below are 13 T cell receptor beta chains from a single sample sequenced in a study of blood T cell repertoires in COVID-19. Generated by immunoSEQ multiplex PCR, the TCRdb table keeps only in-frame clones and is missing some. The sample yields about 190,000 clones, under 90% seen once. The sample was peripheral blood. These receptors all come from an elderly woman with active or convalescent COVID-19.

This chain uses TRBV19 with TRBJ1-1; D is undetermined. The CDR3 has 15 residues. V was cut by 3 bases and J by 0 bases, with 11 bases left in between. Per germline, CDR1 LNHDA and CDR2 SQIVND (reference sequence). The CDR3 region has the DNA TGTGCCAGTAGTATGCCGAGAATGATGAACACTGAAGCTTTCTTT. Its protein product is CASSMPRMMNTEAFF.

The genes are TRBV6-5 and TRBJ2-7, with 7 bases matching TRBD1. In germline, CDR1 is MNHEY, CDR2 SVGAGI. CDR3 length: 14 residues. V dropped 8 bases and J dropped 1; count of bases not matched to a gene: 8. CDR3 DNA: TGTGCCAGCGGGCAACGGGACAGTTCCTACGAGCAGTACTTC. Its protein product is CASGQRDSSYEQYF.

V is TRBV15 and J is TRBJ2-7; 13 bases match TRBD2. V was pared by 2 bases and J by 3 bases, with 7 bases of the junction left unmatched. This CDR3 region has 17 residues. CDR1 is LNHNV, CDR2 YYDKDF, per germline (reference sequence). Here the CDR3 reads CATSRTPRTSGSYEQYF. The CDR3 bases are TGTGCCACCAGCAGAACCCCGAGGACTAGCGGGAGCTACGAGCAGTACTTC.

This clone appeared once. The chain combines TRBV12-3 or TRBV12-4 with TRBJ2-4; D is unresolved. This CDR3 spans 13 amino acids. The V end was cut by 3 bases, the J end by 0 bases, with 3 bases between. Here the CDR3 DNA reads TGTGCCAGCAGTTTTAAAGCCAAAAACATTCAGTACTTC. Translated, it gives CASSFKAKNIQYF.

The chain is built from TRBV6-2 or TRBV6-3 and TRBJ1-1; perhaps TRBD1 as D (5 bases). The V gene lost 2 bases and the J gene lost 6 bases, with 13 bases spanning the gap. Germline CDR1 reads MNHEY; CDR2 reads SVGEGT. This CDR3 has 14 residues. CDR3 residues: CASSYQGTISEAFF. The CDR3 nucleotides read TGTGCCAGCAGTTACCAGGGTACGATCTCTGAAGCTTTCTTT.

The V call is TRBV9, the J call TRBJ1-3; perhaps TRBD1 as D (5 bases). V was clipped by 5 bases and J by 8 bases, with 17 bases between them. CDR1 is SGDLS and CDR2 is YYNGEE in the germline V gene. This CDR3 spans 14 amino acids. This chain's CDR3 is CASSDSPQGDTIYF. In DNA form, the CDR3 reads TGTGCCAGCAGTGACAGCCCTCAGGGCGACACCATATATTTT.

Of note for this clone: Other DNA variants within this sample encode the same CDR3. The CDR3 sequence is CASSLELAGGETQYF. For the CDR3, the DNA is TGCGCCAGCAGCTTGGAGCTAGCGGGAGGAGAGACCCAGTACTTC. The chain recombines TRBV5-1 with TRBJ2-5; TRBD2 matches 11 bases. This CDR3 region has 15 residues. The trim removed 0 bases at V and 4 bases at J, leaving 2 bases unmatched. Germline lookup yields CDR1 SGHRS and CDR2 YFSETQ.

The V and J genes are TRBV28 and TRBJ2-7; 12 nucleotides align to TRBD2. The germline V gene encodes CDR1 MDHEN and CDR2 SYDVKM. The CDR3 consists of 21 residues. V was clipped by 3 bases and J by 0 bases; unmatched bases: 18. Here the CDR3 reads CASSFPEPTGTSGFLSYEQYF. The CDR3 DNA sequence: TGTGCCAGCAGTTTCCCCGAACCAACCGGGACTAGCGGGTTTCTCTCCTACGAGCAGTACTTC.

DNA of the CDR3: TGTGCCAGCTCACCACACAAGGGGATCCCAATGAACACTGAAGCTTTCTTT. It is translated as CASSPHKGIPMNTEAFF. The V gene is TRBV18, the J gene TRBJ1-1, with TRBD1 as a possible D gene (5 bases). V dropped 1 base and J dropped 0 bases, with 15 bases sitting between them. The CDR3 loop spans 17 amino acids. The germline V gene has CDR1 KGHSH and CDR2 LQKENI.

The chain carries TRBV3-1 (or the pseudogene TRBV3-2) and TRBJ1-2, with unresolved D. V gave up 4 bases and J gave up 3 bases, with 6 bases separating them. Germline V gene data show CDR1 as LGHDT and CDR2 as YNNKEL (reference sequence). This CDR3 spans 12 amino acids. As DNA, the CDR3 is TGTGCCAGCAGCCTCCTCGACTATGGCTACACCTTC. It is translated as CASSLLDYGYTF.

The rearrangement links TRBV19 to TRBJ2-3; TRBD2 matches at 11 bases. The CDR3 sequence is 20 residues long. V trimming: 3 bases; J trimming: 3 bases; junction bases outside the gene matches: 17. Germline lookup yields CDR1 LNHDA and CDR2 SQIVND (reference sequence). The CDR3 DNA reads as TGTGCCAGTAGTATGGACGGGGGTCTTGAACTAGCGGGAGCTACAGATACGCAGTATTTT. The encoded protein is CASSMDGGLELAGATDTQYF.

The rearrangement links TRBV6-5 to TRBJ1-2; possible D gene TRBD1, 5 bases. With 7 bases removed from V and 2 bases from J, the gap between germline ends came to 17 bases. Germline CDR1 and CDR2: MNHEY and SVGAGI. This CDR3 region has 15 residues. The CDR3 DNA is TGTGCCAGCACCATAAGGGGCAGACAAAACTATGGCTACACCTTC. This encodes CASTIRGRQNYGYTF.

The V gene is TRBV7-9, the J gene TRBJ2-3; 9 bases are a match to TRBD2. This CDR3 region has 14 residues. V dropped 8 bases and J dropped 6; count of bases not matched to a gene: 9. Per germline, CDR1 SEHNR and CDR2 FQNEAQ (reference sequence). This CDR3 reads CASFESGRSDTQYF. CDR3 coding DNA: TGTGCCAGCTTCGAAAGCGGGAGGTCGGATACGCAGTATTTT.